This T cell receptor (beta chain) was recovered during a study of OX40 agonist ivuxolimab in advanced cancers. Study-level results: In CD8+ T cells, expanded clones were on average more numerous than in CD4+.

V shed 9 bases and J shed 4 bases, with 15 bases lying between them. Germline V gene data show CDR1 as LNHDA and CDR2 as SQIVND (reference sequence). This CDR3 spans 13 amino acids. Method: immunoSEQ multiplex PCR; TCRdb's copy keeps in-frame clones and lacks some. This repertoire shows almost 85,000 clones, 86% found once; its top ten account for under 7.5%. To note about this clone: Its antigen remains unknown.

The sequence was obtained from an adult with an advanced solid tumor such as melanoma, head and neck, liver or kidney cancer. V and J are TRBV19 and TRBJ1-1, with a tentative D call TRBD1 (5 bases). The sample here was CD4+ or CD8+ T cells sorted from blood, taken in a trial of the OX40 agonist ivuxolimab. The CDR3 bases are TGTGCCAGCAGCACAGGTTTGTTCACTGAAGCTTTCTTT. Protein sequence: CASSTGLFTEAFF.